The rows below give T cell receptor beta chains drawn from one sample of a study of blood T cell repertoires in COVID-19. Here immunoSEQ multiplex PCR was the method, and the copy in TCRdb shows in-frame clones only, minus some. The repertoire has about 130,000 clones, 70% to 80% of them found once; the top ten carry approximately 5%. The sequencing input was peripheral blood. Every receptor here comes from a woman aged 70 to 79 with COVID-19, enrolled during active disease. Both conserved end residues are part of each CDR3. The D gene is left open where the match is weak. Clone sizes are given selectively: once, few, many, or a class where the clone is expanded.

>TRBV18|14|TRBJ2-1|-|TRBD2
TGTGCCAGCTCACCTCTCGCGGGAGACAATGAGCAGTTCTTC
CASSPLAGDNEQFF
>TRBV20-1|14|TRBJ2-3|once|TRBD2
TGCAGTGCTAGTCTAGCGGGGGGGGTAGATACGCAGTATTTT
CSASLAGGVDTQYF
>TRBV13|16|TRBJ1-1|few|TRBD1
TGTGCCAGCAGCCCCCGACAGGGAACTCTCCGCACTGAAGCTTTCTTT
CASSPRQGTLRTEAFF
>TRBV7-3|15|TRBJ1-6|once|-
TGTGCCAGCAGCTTCGACAGCGCCTATAATTCACCCCTCCACTTT
CASSFDSAYNSPLHF
>TRBV7-6|15|TRBJ2-5|-|TRBD2
TGTGCCAGCAGACTAAGCGGGGGGGCTTTGGAGACCCAGTACTTC
CASRLSGGALETQYF
>TRBV19|14|TRBJ2-7|-|TRBD1
TGTGCCAGTAGTACCCGGGACAGGGGGAGCGAGCAGTACTTC
CASSTRDRGSEQYF
>TRBV15|15|TRBJ2-1|-|TRBD1
TGTGCCACCAGCGGCGGACAGGGAGTCGTCAGGGAGCAGTTCTTC
CATSGGQGVVREQFF
>TRBV6-5|13|TRBJ2-7|-|-
TGTGCCAGCGCCAGGGACATCCCCTACGAGCAGTACTTC
CASARDIPYEQYF
>TRBV7-2|12|TRBJ1-1|-|-
TGTGCCAGCAGCAGACTCAACACTGAAGCTTTCTTT
CASSRLNTEAFF
>TRBV5-1|15|TRBJ1-1|-|TRBD1
TGCGCCAGCAGCACCTACAGGGGGGCTAACACTGAAGCTTTCTTT
CASSTYRGANTEAFF
>TRBV19|16|TRBJ2-1|-|-
TGTGCCAGTAGTACCCTAAACAGGGGGGGGGACAATGAGCAGTTCTTC
CASSTLNRGGDNEQFF
>TRBV3-1/TRBV3-2|15|TRBJ1-4|-|TRBD1
TGTGCCAGCAGCCTACGGACAGGGGGGAGTGAAAAACTGTTTTTT
CASSLRTGGSEKLFF
>TRBV27|14|TRBJ2-1|few|TRBD2
TGTGCCAGCACCCCCGGGCGGGGGGTTAATGAGCAGTTCTTC
CASTPGRGVNEQFF
>TRBV10-3|13|TRBJ2-3|-|TRBD2
TGTGCCACCTACGGGGGGGTCGACGATACGCAGTATTTT
CATYGGVDDTQYF
>TRBV27|19|TRBJ2-6|-|TRBD2
TGTGCCAGCAGTTACTTCGGGACTAGCGGGCTCGGTGGGGCCAACGTCCTGACTTTC
CASSYFGTSGLGGANVLTF
>TRBV4-2|15|TRBJ2-3|-|TRBD2
TGTGCCAGCAGCCAGGGCGCAGCGGGGGTAGATACGCAGTATTTT
CASSQGAAGVDTQYF
>TRBV29-1|12|TRBJ1-1|-|-
TGCAGCGTTGAAGATCCGGGCACTGAAGCTTTCTTT
CSVEDPGTEAFF
>TRBV6-5|15|TRBJ1-1|few|TRBD1
TGTGCCAGCAGGATCACAGGGGGCTTGGGGACTGAAGCTTTCTTT
CASRITGGLGTEAFF
>TRBV7-2|15|TRBJ1-2|-|TRBD1
TGTGCCAGCAGCGCAAGGACAGGAACCGCTAACGGCTACACCTTC
CASSARTGTANGYTF
>TRBV7-8|16|TRBJ1-4|-|TRBD1
TGTGCCAGCAGCTGGGGACAGGGGGCAACTAATGAAAAACTGTTTTTT
CASSWGQGATNEKLFF
>TRBV6-6|15|TRBJ2-1|-|TRBD2
TGTGCCAGCAGCCAAAGGCTAGCGGGGGGCAATGAGCAGTTCTTC
CASSQRLAGGNEQFF
>TRBV29-1|13|TRBJ1-2|few|-
TGCAGCGTTGCGGAAGAACTCATGCGGGGCTACACCTTC
CSVAEELMRGYTF
>TRBV7-2|13|TRBJ1-2|-|-
TGTGCCAGCAGCTTAGAAGTTCTAAATGGCTACACCTTC
CASSLEVLNGYTF
>TRBV29-1|15|TRBJ1-1|few|TRBD1
TGCAGCGGGGGACAGGGGAACACAGGAGTGACTGAAGCTTTCTTT
CSGGQGNTGVTEAFF
>TRBV7-2|15|TRBJ1-5|-|TRBD1
TGTGCCAGCAGCCTGGGAGTACAGGGGGGTCAGCCCCAGCATTTT
CASSLGVQGGQPQHF
>TRBV5-1|16|TRBJ2-1|-|TRBD2
TGCGCCAGCAGCTTGCAGGCCGGGGGGGCCGGCAATGAGCAGTTCTTC
CASSLQAGGAGNEQFF
>TRBV28|13|TRBJ1-1|-|TRBD1
TGTGCCAGCAGAGGGACAGGGGGTCAAGGGGCTTTCTTT
CASRGTGGQGAFF
>TRBV3-1/TRBV3-2|17|TRBJ1-4|few|-
TGTGCCAGCAGCCTCCCCCACAGAGGGGGAACTAATGAAAAACTGTTTTTT
CASSLPHRGGTNEKLFF
>TRBV2|16|TRBJ1-5|-|TRBD1
TGTGCCAGCAGTGAAGGGGACAGGGGGATTCAATCAGCCCAGCATTTT
CASSEGDRGIQSAQHF
>TRBV11-3|12|TRBJ2-1|few|-
TGTGCCAGCAGCAGGGGGTATGGTGAGCAGTTCTTC
CASSRGYGEQFF
>TRBV7-2|15|TRBJ1-2|-|-
TGTGCCAGCAGCTTCAAACAGGTTGCCCTCTATGGCTACACCTTC
CASSFKQVALYGYTF
>TRBV4-2|14|TRBJ1-3|-|TRBD1
TGTGCCAGTAGCCCGCAGGGGGGCGGAAACACCATATATTTT
CASSPQGGGNTIYF
>TRBV5-1|14|TRBJ2-3|-|-
TGCGCCAGCAGCCCTGTGCGCCTCACAGATACGCAGTATTTT
CASSPVRLTDTQYF
>TRBV2|13|TRBJ1-5|-|TRBD1
TGTGCCAGCAAGGGACAGGGTAGTCAGCCCCAGCATTTT
CASKGQGSQPQHF
>TRBV5-1|16|TRBJ1-6|-|-
TGCGCCAGCAGCGGGAGGGGGGAGAGCGGAAATTCACCCCTCCACTTT
CASSGRGESGNSPLHF
>TRBV4-1|15|TRBJ1-1|-|-
TGCGCCAGCAGAGGACTAGGGCCCTTGAACACTGAAGCTTTCTTT
CASRGLGPLNTEAFF
>TRBV10-3|13|TRBJ1-1|-|TRBD1
TGTGCCATCACCGGGACAGCTAACACTGAAGCTTTCTTT
CAITGTANTEAFF
>TRBV5-6|19|TRBJ2-3|-|TRBD2
TGTGCCAGCAGCTTGTTTGGGACTAGCGGGGGGGCCAGGGCAGATACGCAGTATTTT
CASSLFGTSGGARADTQYF
>TRBV5-1|16|TRBJ2-5|-|-
TGCGCCAGCAGTTTGGCAGGTAACATCTTAAAAGAGACCCAGTACTTC
CASSLAGNILKETQYF
>TRBV28|14|TRBJ1-1|-|TRBD1
TGTGCCAGCAGACCAGGGGGAGGAACACTGAATGCTTTCTTT
CASRPGGGTLNAFF
>TRBV11-1|14|TRBJ2-7|-|TRBD1
TGTGCCAGCAGCCCGAGGACAGGAAACTACGAGCAGTACTTC
CASSPRTGNYEQYF
>TRBV2|13|TRBJ1-5|-|-
TGTGCCAGCAACAGAGCGGGCAATCAGCCCCAGCATTTT
CASNRAGNQPQHF
>TRBV7-2|15|TRBJ1-1|-|-
TGTGCCAGCAGCTTATCGGGGGGTTACGGCACTGAAGCTTTCTTT
CASSLSGGYGTEAFF
>TRBV27|13|TRBJ1-5|once|-
TGTGCCAGCAGTTTATCGGCAGGGTTGCCCCAGCATTTT
CASSLSAGLPQHF
>TRBV28|14|TRBJ1-1|-|-
TGTGCCAGCGGGGGGGGGAGAACTGGGACTGAAGCTTTCTTT
CASGGGRTGTEAFF
>TRBV6-5|12|TRBJ2-7|-|-
TGTGCCACCGAGCGAGATACCTACGAGCAGTACTTC
CATERDTYEQYF
>TRBV28|16|TRBJ1-6|-|-
TGTGCCAGCAGCTCTCAGGGCCCAAACTATAATTCACCCCTCCACTTT
CASSSQGPNYNSPLHF
>TRBV7-2|14|TRBJ1-5|few|TRBD1
TGTGCCAGCAGCTTCCAGGGGGGCGGCGAGCCCCAGCATTTT
CASSFQGGGEPQHF
>TRBV30|12|TRBJ1-1|once|-
TGTGCCTGGAGATCGGGGAACACTGAAGCTTTCTTT
CAWRSGNTEAFF
>TRBV2|13|TRBJ2-7|once|-
TGTGCCAGCGGGACAACGGCCCCCTACGAGCAGTACTTC
CASGTTAPYEQYF
>TRBV6-5|14|TRBJ1-2|once|-
TGTGCCAGCAGTCACGGGCAGGGGCTCCATGGCTACACCTTC
CASSHGQGLHGYTF
>TRBV4-1|16|TRBJ2-7|few|TRBD1
TGCGCCAGCAGCCCCTCGTCCGGGGACAGCTCCTACGAGCAGTACTTC
CASSPSSGDSSYEQYF
>TRBV19|18|TRBJ1-2|-|-
TGTGCCAGTAGTATTGAGTCCATCTTCTCAACCACGAACTATGGCTACACCTTC
CASSIESIFSTTNYGYTF
>TRBV30|16|TRBJ1-2|few|TRBD1
TGTGCCTGGACCCGACGGACAGGCCGAAACCCCTTAGGCTACACCTTC
CAWTRRTGRNPLGYTF
>TRBV7-9|13|TRBJ2-2|-|-
TGTGCCAGCAGCAAGCCGAACACCGGGGAGCTGTTTTTT
CASSKPNTGELFF